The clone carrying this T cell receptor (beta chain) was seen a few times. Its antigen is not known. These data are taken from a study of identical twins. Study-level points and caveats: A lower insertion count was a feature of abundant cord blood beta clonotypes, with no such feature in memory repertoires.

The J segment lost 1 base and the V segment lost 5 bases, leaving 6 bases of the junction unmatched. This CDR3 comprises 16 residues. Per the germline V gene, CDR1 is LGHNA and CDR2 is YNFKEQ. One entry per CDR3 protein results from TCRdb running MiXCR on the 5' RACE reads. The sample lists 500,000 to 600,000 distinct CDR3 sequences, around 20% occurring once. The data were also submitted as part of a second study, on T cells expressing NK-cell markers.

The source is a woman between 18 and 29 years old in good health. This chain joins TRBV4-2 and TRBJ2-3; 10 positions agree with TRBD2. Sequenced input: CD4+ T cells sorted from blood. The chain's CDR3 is CASSTSGTSGTDTQYF. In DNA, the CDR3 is TGTGCCAGCAGCACCTCCGGGACTAGCGGCACAGATACGCAGTATTTT.